This is a list of T cell receptor beta chains from one sample in a study of shared clonotypes between healthy human individuals. Profiled with immunoSEQ multiplex PCR; TCRdb holds only in-frame clones, not every one. The sample holds 2.3 million or so clones, roughly 93% seen once. The sequencing input was naive CD4+ T cells from PBMCs. Every receptor here comes from a man aged 18 to 29 in good health. Some clones in this sample may be carry-over from other donors' samples. The CDR3 runs from the conserved cysteine through the conserved F or W. The D gene is left open where the match is weak. A row's size may be missing; if present it is once, few, many or a size class.

>TRBJ2-1|TRBV6-1|TRBD2|NA
CATAGAISYNEQFF
TGTGCGACAGCGGGGGCGATCTCCTACAATGAGCAGTTCTTC
>TRBJ2-7|TRBV11-1|TRBD2|NA
CASSSETSGRSYEQYF
TGTGCCAGCAGCTCTGAAACTAGCGGGAGATCCTACGAGCAGTACTTC
>TRBJ2-1|TRBV4-2|NA|NA
CASSQGDTNSYNEQFF
TGTGCCAGCAGCCAGGGGGACACAAACTCCTACAATGAGCAGTTCTTC
>TRBJ1-1|TRBV5-1|NA|once
CASSNDRMNTEAFF
TGCGCCAGCAGCAATGACAGGATGAACACTGAAGCTTTCTTT
>TRBJ2-6|TRBV4-1|NA|NA
CASSQDSRLDNSGANVLTF
TGCGCCAGCAGCCAAGATAGCCGGCTGGACAACTCTGGGGCCAACGTCCTGACTTTC
>TRBJ2-2|TRBV5-1|TRBD1|once
CASSLADRDTGELFF
TGCGCCAGCAGCTTGGCCGACAGGGACACCGGGGAGCTGTTTTTT
>TRBJ2-7|TRBV28|NA|NA
CASSLGQGGWKYEQYF
TGTGCCAGCAGTTTGGGGCAGGGCGGATGGAAATACGAGCAGTACTTC
>TRBJ2-3|TRBV6-1|TRBD2|once
CASSDLAGAQDTQYF
TGTGCCAGCAGTGATCTTGCGGGAGCCCAAGATACGCAGTATTTT
>TRBJ1-5|TRBV10-3|NA|NA
CATTRTDYSNQPQHF
TGTGCCACCACGAGAACGGATTATAGCAATCAGCCCCAGCATTTT
>TRBJ2-1|TRBV5-4|NA|NA
CASSLVGDEQFF
TGTGCCAGCAGCTTGGTTGGGGATGAGCAGTTCTTC
>TRBJ2-5|TRBV28|NA|NA
CASSLADIMSQYF
TGTGCCAGCAGTCTCGCAGACATAATGAGCCAGTACTTC
>TRBJ1-2|TRBV28|NA|once
CASSLAEPGRGYTF
TGTGCCAGCAGTTTGGCAGAACCGGGGAGGGGCTACACCTTC
>TRBJ2-7|TRBV5-4|TRBD2|once
CASSLASGRNEQYF
TGTGCCAGCAGCTTGGCTAGCGGGAGGAACGAGCAGTACTTC
>TRBJ2-3|TRBV4-2|NA|NA
CASSPTGSTDTQYF
TGTGCCAGCAGCCCGACCGGCTCCACAGATACGCAGTATTTT
>TRBJ2-1|TRBV7-9|TRBD2|NA
CASSPGTSGRAREQFF
TGTGCCAGCAGCCCAGGGACTAGCGGGAGGGCAAGAGAGCAGTTCTTC
>TRBJ2-2|TRBV5-4|NA|NA
CASSLVGETGELFF
TGTGCCAGCAGCTTAGTGGGGGAAACCGGGGAGCTGTTTTTT
>TRBJ2-7|TRBV5-1|TRBD2|once
CASSATSGSNLEQYF
TGCGCCAGCAGCGCTACTAGCGGGAGCAACCTCGAGCAGTACTTC
>TRBJ2-1|TRBV4-1|TRBD1|NA
CASSRVTGVNNEQFF
TGCGCCAGCAGCCGGGTAACAGGGGTCAACAATGAGCAGTTCTTC
>TRBJ2-7|TRBV7-2|TRBD1|once
CASSSIAGQGRAYEQYF
TGTGCCAGCAGCTCGATAGCGGGACAGGGGAGAGCCTACGAGCAGTACTTC
>TRBJ1-5|TRBV2|NA|NA
CASSEALGGQPQHF
TGTGCCAGCAGTGAAGCGCTGGGGGGGCAGCCCCAGCATTTT
>TRBJ2-7|TRBV15|NA|NA
CATSGHRGHEQYF
TGTGCCACCAGCGGACACAGAGGCCACGAGCAGTACTTC
>TRBJ2-7|TRBV15|TRBD2|NA
CATSRDPQGGEQYF
TGTGCCACCAGCAGAGATCCGCAGGGAGGGGAGCAGTACTTC
>TRBJ1-3|TRBV5-1|NA|once
CASSLGESGNTIYF
TGCGCCAGCAGCCTAGGGGAGTCTGGAAACACCATATATTTT
>TRBJ1-4|TRBV6-1|NA|NA
CASSEIGIATNEKLFF
TGTGCCAGCAGTGAAATCGGGATAGCAACTAATGAAAAACTGTTTTTT
>TRBJ2-1|TRBV29-1|NA|NA
CSVESTYNEQFF
TGCAGCGTTGAATCCACCTACAATGAGCAGTTCTTC
>TRBJ2-1|TRBV7-3|TRBD1|NA
CASSPGQDKQFF
TGTGCCAGCAGCCCTGGACAGGACAAGCAGTTCTTC
>TRBJ2-3|TRBV7-2|TRBD2|NA
CASSSGLAGGIADTQYF
TGTGCCAGCAGCTCGGGACTAGCGGGAGGGATAGCAGATACGCAGTATTTT
>TRBJ2-1|TRBV4-2|TRBD1|NA
CASSHQLIPGQGTNNEQFF
TGTGCCAGCAGCCACCAACTCATACCGGGACAGGGAACCAACAATGAGCAGTTCTTC
>TRBJ2-1|TRBV10-2|NA|once
CASGNEGNEQFF
TGCGCCAGCGGGAATGAGGGCAATGAGCAGTTCTTC
>TRBJ2-5|TRBV5-8|NA|NA
CASSLLQVEETQYF
TGTGCCAGCAGCCTGCTACAGGTTGAAGAGACCCAGTACTTC
>TRBJ2-7|TRBV5-1|NA|NA
CASSRDPASYEQYF
TGCGCCAGCAGCCGAGATCCAGCTTCCTACGAGCAGTACTTC
>TRBJ1-1|TRBV7-6|TRBD1|NA
CASSAGTGYIPEAFF
TGTGCCAGCAGCGCCGGGACAGGGTATATCCCTGAAGCTTTCTTT
>TRBJ1-4|TRBV7-8|NA|NA
CASSEWSGSNEKLFF
TGTGCCAGCAGCGAATGGTCCGGGTCTAATGAAAAACTGTTTTTT
>TRBJ2-5|TRBV9|NA|NA
CASSVGLGRETQYF
TGTGCCAGCAGCGTAGGGCTCGGGAGAGAGACCCAGTACTTC
>TRBJ1-5|TRBV27|TRBD1|NA
CATRTGIGNQPQHF
TGTGCCACCAGGACAGGGATCGGCAATCAGCCCCAGCATTTT
>TRBJ2-7|TRBV28|NA|NA
CASRTVTYEQYF
TGTGCCAGCAGGACGGTAACCTACGAGCAGTACTTC
>TRBJ2-1|TRBV7-3|TRBD1|NA
CASSKDRDNEQFF
TGTGCCAGCAGCAAGGACAGGGACAATGAGCAGTTCTTC
>TRBJ1-1|TRBV4-3|TRBD1|NA
CASSPSRTGEVKAFF
TGCGCCAGCAGCCCCAGCCGGACAGGGGAGGTTAAAGCTTTCTTT
>TRBJ1-5|TRBV5-6|NA|once
CASSFLGDNQPQHF
TGTGCCAGCAGCTTCCTGGGGGACAATCAGCCCCAGCATTTT
>TRBJ2-2|TRBV5-1|NA|once
CASSLGSLNTGELFF
TGCGCCAGCAGCTTGGGTTCTCTGAACACCGGGGAGCTGTTTTTT
>TRBJ2-1|TRBV29-1|NA|NA
CSASRGTHVYNEQFF
TGCAGCGCCTCACGGGGGACACACGTATACAATGAGCAGTTCTTC
>TRBJ1-2|TRBV30|TRBD1|NA
CAWSPRDREPYGYTF
TGTGCCTGGAGTCCCAGGGACAGAGAACCCTATGGCTACACCTTC
>TRBJ1-4|TRBV7-6|NA|NA
CASSLGAGVTEKLFF
TGTGCCAGCAGCCTAGGGGCAGGTGTAACCGAAAAACTGTTTTTT
>TRBJ2-7|TRBV6-1|NA|NA
CASTGTPDYEQYF
TGTGCCAGCACCGGGACACCAGACTACGAGCAGTACTTC
>TRBJ2-1|TRBV14|TRBD2|NA
CASSPRGGQPFHNEQFF
TGTGCCAGCAGCCCACGGGGGGGTCAACCCTTTCACAATGAGCAGTTCTTC
>TRBJ1-1|TRBV10-2|NA|NA
CASRYGETNTEAFF
TGCGCCAGCAGATACGGGGAAACGAACACTGAAGCTTTCTTT
>TRBJ2-6|TRBV7-3|NA|NA
CASSPSYASGANVLTF
TGTGCCAGCAGCCCCTCTTACGCCTCTGGGGCCAACGTCCTGACTTTC
>TRBJ2-3|TRBV18|NA|NA
CASSPLSSDTQYF
TGTGCCAGCTCACCCCTCTCGTCTGATACGCAGTATTTT
>TRBJ1-2|TRBV28|TRBD1|NA
CASRKGGSNYGYTF
TGTGCCAGCAGAAAAGGGGGCTCGAACTATGGCTACACCTTC
>TRBJ1-2|TRBV28|NA|NA
CASSLSPPRSGSNYGYTF
TGTGCCAGCAGTTTATCCCCACCCCGGTCGGGGTCTAACTATGGCTACACCTTC
>TRBJ1-3|TRBV7-9|NA|NA
CASSPGKSFVTIYF
TGTGCCAGCAGCCCCGGGAAAAGTTTCGTCACCATATATTTT
>TRBJ2-7|TRBV13|NA|NA
CASSSRVYEQYF
TGTGCCAGCAGCTCCCGAGTCTACGAGCAGTACTTC
>TRBJ2-7|TRBV5-1|NA|NA
CASSLAPGAYEQYF
TGCGCCAGCAGCTTGGCCCCGGGGGCCTACGAGCAGTACTTC
>TRBJ1-2|TRBV4-1|TRBD1|NA
CASSQGSGGMDGYTF
TGCGCCAGCAGCCAAGGTTCAGGGGGGATGGATGGCTACACCTTC
>TRBJ1-1|TRBV5-1|TRBD1|NA
CASSYRTGPTAEAFF
TGCGCCAGCAGCTACCGGACAGGCCCAACTGCTGAAGCTTTCTTT
>TRBJ2-7|TRBV29-1|TRBD1|NA
CSVGTYGTGSYEQYF
TGCAGCGTTGGGACCTACGGGACAGGGAGTTACGAGCAGTACTTC
>TRBJ1-1|TRBV6-1|NA|few
CASSQMGHEAFF
TGTGCCAGCAGCCAGATGGGGCATGAAGCTTTCTTT